These 14 T cell receptor beta chains were sequenced from one sample in a study of chemoradiotherapy in HPV16-positive cancers. The method was immunoSEQ multiplex PCR; TCRdb's version includes in-frame clones alone and lacks a portion of them. The data contain more than 7,000 clones, around 88% of them seen just once; the ten biggest clones take up 13% to 15%. Here the sequenced sample was blood, taken from a patient who underwent chemoradiotherapy. The receptor source for this set is a human donor with HPV-associated anogenital cancer.

This rearrangement joins TRBV5-1 to TRBJ2-1; TRBD1 agrees at 9 bases. CDR3 length: 14 amino acids. Germline CDR1 SGHRS, CDR2 YFSETQ. V trimming: 4 bases; J trimming: 8 bases; junction bases outside the gene matches: 7. CDR3 in DNA: TGCGCCAGCAGCCGGGGACAGGGTGCCGATGAGCAGTTCTTC. This codes for CASSRGQGADEQFF.

The chain carries TRBV6-5 and TRBJ1-1; 7 nucleotides match TRBD1. The CDR3 extends over 16 amino acids. Losses at the gene ends were 0 bases for V and 2 bases for J; bases not matched to a gene: 6. Germline lookup yields CDR1 MNHEY and CDR2 SVGAGI. CDR3 region: CASSYSIAGGNTEAFF. The CDR3, as DNA: TGTGCCAGCAGTTACTCGATCGCAGGGGGAAACACTGAAGCTTTCTTT.

The V call is TRBV2, the J call TRBJ2-5, with 16 bases identical to TRBD2. V lost 5 bases, J lost 7 bases, and 10 bases stayed unmatched. CDR3 length: 17 amino acids. The germline V gene has CDR1 SNHLY and CDR2 FYNNEI. The CDR3 DNA sequence: TGTGCCAGCAGTCCGGGACTAGCGGGGGGGTCGCCGGGGACCCAGTACTTC. It codes for CASSPGLAGGSPGTQYF.

V is TRBV6-5 and J is TRBJ2-3; D uncertain. Between the trimmed V and J ends, which lost 3 bases and 8 bases, there was a span of 9 bases. Germline V gene lookup returns CDR1 MNHEY and CDR2 SVGAGI. This CDR3 region has 12 residues. Here the CDR3 reads CASSYDDVTQYF. CDR3 nucleotide sequence: TGTGCCAGCAGTTATGACGATGTTACGCAGTATTTT.

This sequence joins TRBV9 and TRBJ1-6, with 10 bases matching TRBD1. The CDR3 length is 14 residues. Trimming took 3 bases from V and 10 from J; bases not matched to a gene: 4. Germline-derived CDR1 and CDR2 are SGDLS and YYNGEE. In nucleotides, the CDR3 is TGTGCCAGCAGCGAGGGACAGGGGAAATCACCCCTCCACTTT. Translation gives CASSEGQGKSPLHF.

In the case of this clone: The junction shows a germline mismatch at one end, possibly a read error. As DNA, the CDR3 is TGTGCCAGCACCCTTTACCGGGACAGTGTCTCCCCAGATTTC. Residues: CASTLYRDSVSPDF. V is TRBV7-2 and J is TRBJ1-2; 7 bases fit TRBD1. The length of the CDR3 is 14 residues. From germline, CDR1 is SGHTA and CDR2 FQGNSA.

The chain has TRBV11-2 and TRBJ2-7; D ambiguous. The germline gives CDR1 SGHAT, CDR2 FQNNGV. The CDR3 extends over 14 amino acids. Trimming removed 4 bases from V and 0 bases from J, with 10 bases in between. In DNA, the CDR3 is TGTGCCAGCAGCTCCGGGCCTAGCTCCTACGAGCAGTACTTC. This codes for CASSSGPSSYEQYF. Combining the CDR3 with reference TRBV11-2 and TRBJ2-7 gives the whole variable domain EAGVAQSPRYKIIEKRQSVAFWCNPISGHATLYWYQQILGQGPKLLIQFQNNGVVDDSQLPKDRFSAERLKGVDSTLKIQPAKLEDSAVYLCASSSGPSSYEQYFGPGTRLTVT.

This rearrangement joins TRBV27 to TRBJ1-2, with 8 bases fitting TRBD1. Trimming at V came to 7 bases and at J to 7 bases, leaving 8 bases not matched to a gene. Germline V gene lookup returns CDR1 MNHEY and CDR2 SMNVEV (reference sequence). The CDR3 has 13 residues. The chain's CDR3 is CASKNSGGVGYTF. The DNA for the CDR3 is TGTGCCAGCAAAAATTCAGGGGGCGTTGGCTACACCTTC.

The chain couples TRBV29-1 to TRBJ1-1; D perhaps matches TRBD1 (5 bases). Trimming pared 3 bases from V and 1 base from J, leaving 18 bases between. This CDR3 comprises 16 residues. Germline V gives CDR1 SQVTM, CDR2 ANQGSEA. CDR3 sequence: CSVDLGRGRGNTEAFF. DNA for the CDR3: TGCAGCGTTGACTTAGGTCGGGGAAGGGGGAACACTGAAGCTTTCTTT.

This sequence joins TRBV7-2 and TRBJ2-2, with D perhaps TRBD1 (6 bases). Germline CDR1 SGHTA, CDR2 FQGNSA. Trimming took off 5 bases at V and 1 base at J, with 11 bases between the two ends. This CDR3 has 15 residues. In DNA, the CDR3 is TGTGCCAGCAGCGTTACGACAGGGAACACCGGGGAGCTGTTTTTT. Translating it yields CASSVTTGNTGELFF.

This chain joins TRBV5-1 and TRBJ2-2; D ambiguous. Trimming removed 0 bases from V and 6 bases from J, with 6 bases in between. The germline CDR1 and CDR2 sequences are SGHRS and YFSETQ. The length of the CDR3 is 13 residues. CDR3 amino acids: CASSLEVSGELFF. Here the CDR3 DNA reads TGCGCCAGCAGCTTGGAAGTATCCGGGGAGCTGTTTTTT.

As concerns this clone: This CDR3 is also generated by other DNA sequences in the sample. The V call is TRBV11-3, the J call TRBJ2-2, with unresolved D. There are 13 residues in the CDR3. The germline gives CDR1 SGHNT, CDR2 YENEEA. Trimming removed 1 base from V and 5 bases from J, with 5 bases in between. CDR3 nucleotides: TGTGCCAGCAGCTTAGCTCGAACCGGGGAGCTGTTTTTT. Its translation is CASSLARTGELFF.

CDR3 coding DNA: TGTGCAAGTCGCTTGTGGGTTTCCGGGGAGCTGTTTTTT. This gives the protein CASRLWVSGELFF. The genes are TRBV12-2 and TRBJ2-2. TRBV12-2 is shown as a pseudogene. CDR3 size: 13 residues.

CDR3 region: CASSAVLGSGAKNIQYF. The CDR3 DNA is TGTGCCAGCAGCGCGGTGTTAGGGTCCGGTGCCAAAAACATTCAGTACTTC. This chain connects TRBV5-6 to TRBJ2-4; D is unresolved. The CDR3 totals 17 residues. The germline V and J ends were trimmed by 4 bases and 1 base, with 18 bases remaining between them. Germline V CDR1 and CDR2: SGHDT, YYEEEE.